This T cell receptor beta chain was observed in a study of response to subunit inactivated influenza vaccine. Points from the study as a whole: The authors put forward the suggestion that each seasonal influenza vaccination may bring in only a limited number of new T cells.

TCRdb itself ran the RT-PCR reads through MiXCR, one entry per CDR3 protein. The table lists some 600,000 distinct CDR3 sequences, 11% to 15% of them singletons. This clonotype was picked up a small number of times. Its antigen is currently unknown. Trimming removed 5 bases from V and 5 bases from J; junction bases left unmatched: 8. This CDR3 contains 15 residues. CDR1 is MDHEN, CDR2 SYDVKM, per germline. Sequencing used PBMCs from blood, obtained 14 to 15 days before vaccination. This clonotype originated in a middle-aged man who received an inactivated influenza vaccine. The rearrangement joins TRBV28 to TRBJ2-2; the match to TRBD1 covers 7 bases. The CDR3 protein is CASSLGTVHTGELFF. The CDR3 DNA reads TGTGCCAGCAGTCTAGGGACAGTCCATACCGGGGAGCTGTTTTTT. The full variable domain, rest sourced from reference TRBV28 and TRBJ2-2, is DVKVTQSSRYLVKRTGEKVFLECVQDMDHENMFWYRQDPGLGLRLIYFSYDVKMKEKGDIPEGYSVSREKKERFSLILESASTNQTSMYLCASSLGTVHTGELFFGEGSRLTVL.